This T cell receptor beta chain was recorded in a study of shared clonotypes between healthy human individuals. Study-level results: Naive subsets usually exceeded memory subsets in estimated richness.

Profiled with immunoSEQ multiplex PCR; TCRdb holds only in-frame clones, not every one. Of approximately 100,000 clones listed, 55% to 70% are singletons. A remark on this clone: Its antigen remains unidentified.

This CDR3 spans 14 amino acids. Germline values: CDR1 MNHEY, CDR2 SMNVEV (reference sequence). Germline trimming cut 3 bases from V and 4 bases from J; bases unmatched to any gene: 5. The clonotype was recovered from a woman under 40 in good health. The chain combines TRBV27 with TRBJ2-7; 8 bases are a match to TRBD1. The specimen was memory CD8+ T cells sorted from blood. Stated subset: CD45RO+ cells pooled with CCR7-negative TemRA cells. The CDR3 loop reads CASSLGTGYYEQYF. The CDR3 DNA follows: TGTGCCAGCAGTTTGGGGACAGGCTATTACGAGCAGTACTTC.